The 17 T cell receptor beta chains reported below all come from one sample, sequenced in a study of OX40 agonist ivuxolimab in advanced cancers. Receptor libraries were prepared by the immunoSEQ multiplex PCR assay. Entries here come from immuneACCESS through TCRdb and include only in-frame sequences with V and J called. Some clones fail to appear in such tables; in the studies checked, an unresolved V gene covers under half of the shortfall, and the cause of the remainder is unknown. The sample table shows about 78,000 clones, and roughly 92% are seen once. The top ten clonotypes cover 2.5% to 3% of the sample. Specimen: CD4+ or CD8+ T cells sorted from blood, collected in a trial of the OX40 agonist ivuxolimab. The source of these receptors is an adult with an advanced solid tumor such as melanoma, head and neck, liver or kidney cancer.

This chain links TRBV29-1 with TRBJ1-3; 9 nucleotides agree with TRBD1. J gave up 4 bases and V 6 bases, and 7 bases lay outside the gene matches. Germline CDR1 is SQVTM and CDR2 is ANQGSEA. The CDR3 is made up of 14 amino acids. CDR3 protein: CSVGGQGRGNTIYF. CDR3 bases: TGCAGCGTCGGCGGACAGGGGCGGGGAAACACCATATATTTT.

This clone turned up a few times. This chain uses TRBV7-2 with TRBJ2-6; D remains unclear. CDR3 length equals 14 residues. V lost 5 bases and J lost 6, with 11 bases in between. Per the germline V gene, CDR1 is SGHTA and CDR2 is FQGNSA. CDR3 nucleotide sequence: TGTGCCAGCAGCGCGTTCCAAGCGGCCAACGTCCTGACTTTC. It is translated as CASSAFQAANVLTF. The entire variable domain, with the rest obtained from reference TRBV7-2 and TRBJ2-6, is as follows: GAGVSQSPSNKVTEKGKDVELRCDPISGHTALYWYRQSLGQGLEFLIYFQGNSAPDKSGLPSDRFSAERTGGSVSTLTIQRTQQEDSAVYLCASSAFQAANVLTFGAGSRLTVL.

J is TRBJ1-5 and V is TRBV6-1; the D is unclear. V shed 2 bases and J shed 0 bases, with 5 bases lying between them. There are 14 residues in the CDR3. Looked up from germline, CDR1 is MNHNS and CDR2 is SASEGT. The CDR3 spells CASSETNSNQPQHF. The CDR3 DNA is TGTGCCAGCAGTGAAACAAATAGCAATCAGCCCCAGCATTTT.

CDR3 in DNA: TGTGCCAGCAGCTTACGACCGTCCCAAGAGACCCAGTACTTC. Translation gives CASSLRPSQETQYF. The chain couples TRBV7-9 to TRBJ2-5; D gene unclear. Germline assignment: CDR1 SEHNR and CDR2 FQNEAQ (reference sequence). V was pared by 2 bases and J by 1 base, with 8 bases between. The CDR3 covers 14 residues.

The chain recombines TRBV6-6 with TRBJ1-2; no reliable D call. Trimming stripped 7 bases from V and 8 bases from J, with 17 bases between. Germline values: CDR1 MNHNY, CDR2 SVGAGI (reference sequence). This CDR3 is built from 13 residues. CDR3 in amino acids: CASTPAGVGGYTF. Written as DNA, the CDR3 is TGTGCCAGCACCCCCGCCGGGGTCGGCGGCTACACCTTC.

The chain is built from TRBV6-1 and TRBJ2-1; TRBD1 aligns across 8 bases. V shed 7 bases, J shed 8 bases, and the junction held 7 bases outside the gene matches. The germline V gene encodes CDR1 MNHNS and CDR2 SASEGT. The CDR3 loop spans 13 amino acids. The CDR3 reads CASTKQGEDEQFF. The CDR3 DNA is TGTGCCAGCACTAAACAGGGGGAAGATGAGCAGTTCTTC.

In DNA form, the CDR3 reads TGTGCCAGTAGTAGGGCGACAGGGGAGGTCACTGAAGCTTTCTTT. Its protein product is CASSRATGEVTEAFF. V gene TRBV19 combines with J gene TRBJ1-1, with 8 bases that match TRBD1. Trimming took 4 bases from V and 4 from J; bases not matched to a gene: 8. The CDR3 covers 15 residues. Germline V lookup: CDR1 LNHDA, CDR2 SQIVND (reference sequence).

The chain couples TRBV2 to TRBJ2-5; D ambiguous. The CDR3 is made up of 14 amino acids. V lost 3 bases, J lost 4 bases, and 12 bases lay in between. CDR1 is SNHLY, CDR2 FYNNEI, per germline. CDR3 loop: CASSENVLGETQYF. The DNA of the CDR3 is TGTGCCAGCAGTGAGAACGTCTTGGGAGAGACCCAGTACTTC.

The chain carries TRBV7-2 and TRBJ2-2; TRBD2 aligns across 10 bases. The V segment lost 4 bases and the J segment 1 base; nucleotides outside the gene matches: 3. The length of the CDR3 is 16 residues. The germline gives CDR1 SGHTA, CDR2 FQGNSA. This chain's CDR3 is CASSSPSGGNTGELFF. CDR3 sequence (DNA): TGTGCCAGCAGCTCCCCTAGCGGGGGGAACACCGGGGAGCTGTTTTTT.

The gene calls are TRBV18 and TRBJ1-1, with D unresolved. This CDR3 is built from 13 residues. Per the germline V gene, CDR1 is KGHSH and CDR2 is LQKENI. The V end was cut by 4 bases, the J end by 1 base, with 7 bases between. The CDR3 DNA sequence: TGTGCCAGCTCACGGGGAGAGAACACTGAAGCTTTCTTT. Protein: CASSRGENTEAFF.

This sequence joins TRBV2 and TRBJ2-1; D gene uncertain. V was cut by 2 bases and J by 6 bases, with 20 bases left in between. CDR3 length equals 17 residues. Looked up from germline, CDR1 is SNHLY and CDR2 is FYNNEI. DNA for the CDR3: TGTGCCAGCAGTGAACTACCAACTCCCTCGTCCCCCAATGAGCAGTTCTTC. This codes for CASSELPTPSSPNEQFF.

This chain joins TRBV6-5 and TRBJ1-6, with D hard to call. Germline CDR1 is MNHEY and CDR2 is SVGAGI. This CDR3 comprises 11 residues. Trimming pared 5 bases from V and 12 bases from J, leaving 8 bases between. CDR3 nucleotides: TGTGCCAGCAGTCCACGGGGACCCCTCCACTTT. This sequence encodes CASSPRGPLHF.

The CDR3: CASRTVYGYTF. In nucleotides, the CDR3 is TGTGCCAGCCGGACAGTTTATGGCTACACCTTC. The V gene is TRBV27, the J gene TRBJ1-2; D is possibly TRBD1 (6 bases). Trimming pared 8 bases from V and 5 bases from J, leaving 9 bases between. Germline CDR1 and CDR2: MNHEY and SMNVEV (reference sequence). This CDR3 has 11 residues.

The genes are TRBV28 and TRBJ2-7; D unclear. V gave up 2 bases and J gave up 6 bases, with 5 bases separating them. CDR1 is MDHEN and CDR2 is SYDVKM in the germline V gene. The length of the CDR3 is 11 residues. CDR3 sequence (DNA): TGTGCCAGCAGTTTAGGGCCCGAGCAGTACTTC. Its protein is CASSLGPEQYF.

The V call is TRBV4-1, the J call TRBJ1-1, with TRBD1 matching over 9 bases. Germline V gene lookup returns CDR1 MGHRA and CDR2 YSYEKL. This CDR3 is 15 amino acids long. V shed 3 bases and J 0 bases; nucleotides not matched to a gene: 2. CDR3 DNA: TGCGCCAGCAGCCATGGACAGGGGATGAACACTGAAGCTTTCTTT. Its protein product is CASSHGQGMNTEAFF.

The chain joins TRBV19 to TRBJ1-4; 9 nucleotides match TRBD1. The CDR3 has 17 amino acids. V was clipped by 6 bases and J by 3 bases; unmatched bases: 11. Germline V CDR1 and CDR2: LNHDA, SQIVND (reference sequence). CDR3 loop: CASRGQGGSVANEKLFF. The CDR3 nucleotides read TGTGCCAGTAGGGGACAGGGTGGCAGTGTGGCTAATGAAAAACTGTTTTTT.

This clone was observed a handful of times. The chain joins TRBV2 to TRBJ2-3, with 9 positions matching TRBD2. The CDR3 totals 15 residues. The V gene's germline CDR1 is SNHLY and CDR2 FYNNEI. V lost 3 bases and J lost 4; bases outside the gene matches: 5. This chain's CDR3 is CASSDLGLASDTQYF. The CDR3 region has the DNA TGTGCCAGCAGTGATTTGGGACTAGCATCAGATACGCAGTATTTT.